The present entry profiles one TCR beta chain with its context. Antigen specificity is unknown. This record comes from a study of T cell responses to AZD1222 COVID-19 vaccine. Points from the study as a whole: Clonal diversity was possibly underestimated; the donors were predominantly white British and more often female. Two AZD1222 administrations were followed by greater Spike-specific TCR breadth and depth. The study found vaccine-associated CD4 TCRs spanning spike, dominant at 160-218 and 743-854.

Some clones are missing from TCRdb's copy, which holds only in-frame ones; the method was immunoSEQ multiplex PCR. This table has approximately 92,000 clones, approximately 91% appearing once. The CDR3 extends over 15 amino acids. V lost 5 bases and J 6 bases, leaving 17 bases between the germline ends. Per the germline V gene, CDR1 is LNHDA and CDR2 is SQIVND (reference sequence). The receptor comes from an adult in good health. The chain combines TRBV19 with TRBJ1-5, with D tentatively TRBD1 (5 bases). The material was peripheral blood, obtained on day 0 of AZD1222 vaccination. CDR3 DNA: TGTGCCAGTAGTTTAGTTTATCGGGGCGTTCAGCCCCAGCATTTT. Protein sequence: CASSLVYRGVQPQHF.